The 27 T cell receptor beta chains in this list originate from one sample, sequenced in a study of tumor-infiltrating lymphocytes in primary liver carcinoma. It was from 20-30 mg of unsorted bulk tissue that RNA and DNA were co-extracted. Starting material of about 0.45 ug total RNA yielded TCR beta cDNA via a constant-region primer. Slightly modified ARM-PCR with three nested multiplex PCR rounds yielded TCR beta libraries. Researchers ran the first two PCR rounds for approximately 9 cycles each with TRBV1-TRBV30 forward primers and a C-beta reverse primer. TCRdb processed the multiplex PCR reads anew with MiXCR; each CDR3 protein has one entry. The data contain about 210,000 distinct CDR3 sequences, over 80% of them singletons. Sample: tumor tissue from primary liver carcinoma. Receptors were obtained from a man aged 35-49 years with primary liver carcinoma and hepatitis B virus infection.

Turning to this clonotype: A read error may produce the germline difference seen at one junction end. This chain connects TRBV11-1 to TRBJ2-7; D perhaps matches TRBD2 (6 bases). The CDR3 contains 15 residues. The germline V gene has CDR1 SGHAT and CDR2 FQDESV (reference sequence). The CDR3 reads CVSSLTGSGENEQYF. The CDR3 DNA sequence: TGTGTCAGCAGCTTAACGGGATCGGGAGAAAACGAGCAGTATTTC. Drawing the rest from reference TRBV11-1 and TRBJ2-7, the complete variable domain is EAEVAQSPRYKITEKSQAVAFWCDPISGHATLYWYRQILGQGPELLVQFQDESVVDDSQLPKDRFSAERLKGVDSTLKIQPAELGDSAMYLCVSSLTGSGENEQYFGPGTRLTVT.

This clonotype was counted a single time. The junction departs from germline at one end; a sequencing error may be responsible. The V gene is TRBV12-3 or TRBV12-4, the J gene TRBJ2-5; 9 bases agree with TRBD2. The CDR3 spans 13 residues. CDR3 coding DNA: TGTACCAGCAGTTTAGCGGGGGTAGATACCCAGTACTTT. Protein sequence: CTSSLAGVDTQYF.

This clonotype was found a few times. At one end, the junction sequence differs from germline, possibly due to a read error. V and J are TRBV6-5 and TRBJ2-1; 7 nucleotides align to TRBD2. CDR3 size: 14 residues. CDR1 and CDR2 from the germline V gene are MNHEY and SVGAGI. CDR3 sequence: CASTRLADYNEQFF. In nucleotides, the CDR3 is TGTGCCAGCACTCGACTAGCAGATTACAACGAGCAGTTCTTC.

For this clonotype: Lacking the conserved final phenylalanine or tryptophan, this CDR3 likely reflects a read error. The chain employs TRBV11-2 and TRBJ2-1; 7 nucleotides agree with TRBD2. Per the germline V gene, CDR1 is SGHAT and CDR2 is FQNNGV. This CDR3 spans 15 amino acids. CDR3 sequence: CPSSISGPLDNEQFL. The CDR3 nucleotides read TGTCCCAGCAGCATTAGCGGGCCACTCGACAATGAGCAGTTCTTA.

The chain recombines TRBV6-6 with TRBJ1-1; no definite D call. This CDR3 contains 15 residues. The V end was cut by 6 bases, the J end by 2 bases, with 16 bases between. The germline V gene encodes CDR1 MNHNY and CDR2 SVGAGI (reference sequence). The CDR3 here is CASSRASLVNTEAFF. CDR3 DNA: TGTGCCAGCAGCCGGGCGTCACTCGTCAACACTGAAGCTTTCTTT.

For this clonotype: The junction departs from the called germline gene at one end, perhaps through a read error. The chain uses TRBV6-6 and TRBJ1-5, with D perhaps matching TRBD1 (5 bases). The CDR3 length is 15 residues. Germline lookup yields CDR1 MNHNY and CDR2 SVGAGI (reference sequence). CDR3 nucleotides: TGTGCTAGCAGTTACAGGCGTTATAGCAATCAGCCCCAGCATTTT. It translates to CASSYRRYSNQPQHF.

The table lists this clonotype with a few counts. The junction departs from the called germline gene at one end, perhaps through a read error. This chain links TRBV4-2 with TRBJ1-1; 8 bases line up with TRBD1. CDR1 is LGHNA and CDR2 is YNFKEQ in the germline V gene. The CDR3 extends over 14 amino acids. CDR3 DNA sequence: TGTACCAGTAGCCAAGATCCAGGACAGGGCGAAGCTTTCTTT. This codes for CTSSQDPGQGEAFF.

This clonotype was detected once. Sequence at one end of the junction differs from germline and may be a read error. This chain uses TRBV4-2 with TRBJ1-1; D gene ambiguous. Germline V CDR1 and CDR2: LGHNA, YNFKEQ. The CDR3 spans 14 residues. The CDR3, as DNA: TGCGCCAGCAACCAAGTAAACTCGGGCACTGAAGCTATCTTC. Amino acid sequence: CASNQVNSGTEAIF.

Regarding this clonotype: The CDR3 does not close with the conserved phenylalanine or tryptophan, likely indicating a read error. This chain connects TRBV6-5 to TRBJ1-2; 7 nucleotides line up with TRBD1. Unmatched junction bases numbered 6, after V lost 5 bases and J lost 6 bases. CDR3 size: 13 residues. In germline, CDR1 is MNHEY, CDR2 SVGAGI. This CDR3 reads CASSKTGEDGYTI. Written as DNA, the CDR3 is TGTGCCAGCAGTAAAACAGGGGAAGATGGCTACACCATT.

As concerns this clonotype: A much larger clone sits a single nucleotide away, making a read error possible. This chain connects TRBV24-1 to TRBJ2-3, with a possible D match to TRBD2 (6 bases). Trimming stripped 4 bases from V and 5 bases from J, with 12 bases between. The CDR3 covers 14 residues. Germline CDR1 reads KGHDR; CDR2 reads SFDVKD. CDR3 region: CATSDLSGIDTQYF. DNA of the CDR3: TGTGCCACCAGTGACCTTAGCGGCATAGATACGCAGTATTTT.

With regard to this clonotype: At one end the junction does not follow the germline gene, possibly because of a read error. This chain joins TRBV12-3 or TRBV12-4 and TRBJ1-5, with TRBD1 as a possible D gene (5 bases). This CDR3 is 14 amino acids long. In DNA, the CDR3 is TGTGCCAGCAGTTTGGGGGTTACCAATCAACCCCAGCATTTT. Encoded protein: CASSLGVTNQPQHF.

With regard to this clonotype: A read error may produce the germline difference seen at one junction end. The V gene is TRBV11-1, the J gene TRBJ2-4; 8 bases align to TRBD2. CDR3 length: 17 residues. Germline values: CDR1 SGHAT, CDR2 FQDESV (reference sequence). DNA of the CDR3: TGTGCCAGCAGCCTTCCCGGGGCTAGCGGGTCCAACAACATTCAGTACTTC. Residues: CASSLPGASGSNNIQYF.

Worth noting for this clonotype: Given the absence of the conserved phenylalanine or tryptophan at the CDR3 end, a read error is likely. The rearrangement joins TRBV6-6 to TRBJ2-4; the D gene is possibly TRBD2 (5 bases). V lost 6 bases to trimming and J lost 3 bases, with 18 bases between them. This CDR3 is built from 16 residues. Germline CDR1 MNHNY, CDR2 SVGAGI (reference sequence). As DNA, the CDR3 is TGTGCCAGCAGCTTGGGGATAGGAGGATTCAAAAACATTCAGTACTTA. It translates to CASSLGIGGFKNIQYL.

About this clonotype itself: Because the CDR3 is missing its conserved closing phenylalanine or tryptophan, this is likely a read error. The J gene is TRBJ1-5, the V gene TRBV6-5, with D possibly being TRBD1 (5 bases). V was shortened by 8 bases and J by 0 bases, with 8 bases between the two germline ends. The CDR3 runs 13 residues. Germline V CDR1 and CDR2: MNHEY, SVGAGI. In DNA, the CDR3 is TGTGCCAGCGGGGACGCTAGCAATCAGCCCCAGCATGTT. Protein sequence: CASGDASNQPQHV.

About this clonotype itself: The junction departs from germline at one end; a sequencing error may be responsible. V is TRBV6-1 and J is TRBJ1-1, with D maybe TRBD1 (6 bases). Per the germline V gene, CDR1 is MNHNS and CDR2 is SASEGT. CDR3 length equals 12 residues. DNA for the CDR3: TGTGTCAGCAGTGGGTGGGACACTGAAGCTCTCTTT. It yields the protein CVSSGWDTEALF.

Notes on this clonotype: A read error may produce the germline difference seen at one junction end. This CDR3 is CASNPPGLPRNIHYF. The CDR3, as DNA: TGTGCCAGCAACCCTCCCGGGTTGCCCAGAAACATTCATTACTTC. The V gene is TRBV28, the J gene TRBJ2-4; no definite D call. Germline V lookup: CDR1 MDHEN, CDR2 SYDVKM. This CDR3 region has 15 residues.

Notes on this clonotype: The final CDR3 position lacks the conserved phenylalanine or tryptophan, pointing to a likely read error. V usage is TRBV11-2 and J usage is TRBJ2-7; 9 positions agree with TRBD1. The V gene's germline CDR1 is SGHAT and CDR2 FQNNGV. CDR3 length equals 15 residues. The CDR3 sequence: CASSLRWTGEDDQYL. In DNA, the CDR3 is TGTGCGAGCAGCTTACGATGGACAGGGGAAGACGACCAGTACTTA.

CDR3 loop: CNAMISGTGSPYEQYF. For the CDR3, the DNA is TGCAACGCCATGATATCTGGGACCGGCTCTCCCTACGAGCAGTACTTC. The chain links TRBV29-1 to TRBJ2-7; D might be TRBD1 or TRBD2, each matching 5 bases. The CDR3 runs 16 residues. Germline V gene data show CDR1 as SQVTM and CDR2 as ANQGSEA.

In the case of this clonotype: The junction shows a germline mismatch at one end, possibly a read error. The chain carries TRBV11-3 and TRBJ2-1; no reliable D call. The CDR3 covers 14 residues. Germline values: CDR1 SGHNT, CDR2 YENEEA. The CDR3 is CATSLGASNNEPFF. The CDR3 region has the DNA TGTGCCACCAGCTTAGGCGCCTCGAACAATGAGCCGTTCTTC.

J is TRBJ2-7 and V is TRBV4-3; D gene ambiguous. CDR3 length equals 14 residues. V gave up 7 bases and J gave up 3 bases, with 16 bases separating them. Per germline, CDR1 LGHNA and CDR2 YSLEER. CDR3 residues: CASNHRSNIYEQYF. As DNA, the CDR3 is TGCGCCAGCAACCATCGCTCTAACATCTACGAGCAGTACTTC.

A word on this clonotype: One end of the junction does not line up with germline, which may come from a read error. The genes are TRBV12-3 or TRBV12-4 and TRBJ1-2; 8 bases agree with TRBD1. The CDR3 totals 15 residues. The chain's CDR3 is CTSSARTGMDYGYTF. The CDR3 DNA follows: TGTACCAGCAGTGCCCGGACAGGGATGGACTATGGTTACACCTTC.

On this clonotype itself: The germline gene is not matched at one end of the junction; a read error may be the cause. The chain combines TRBV29-1 with TRBJ2-7, with 7 bases lining up with TRBD2. Germline CDR1 SQVTM, CDR2 ANQGSEA. The CDR3 is made up of 13 amino acids. The CDR3 sequence is CSVQSKGGREHYF. DNA of the CDR3: TGCAGCGTTCAATCGAAGGGAGGGCGCGAGCATTACTTT.

With respect to this clonotype: The junction shows a germline mismatch at one end, possibly a read error. The J gene is TRBJ2-7, the V gene TRBV11-2; the match to TRBD2 covers 10 bases. There are 16 residues in the CDR3. Looked up from germline, CDR1 is SGHAT and CDR2 is FQNNGV. The CDR3 coding sequence is TGCGCCAGCAGGTTAGAACCTAGCGGGAGCTGGATCGAGCAGTACTTC. Amino acids: CASRLEPSGSWIEQYF.

Of note for this clonotype: At one of its ends the junction is not consistent with the germline gene, which may arise from a read error. This chain connects TRBV6-5 to TRBJ2-1; no firm D call. The germline V gene has CDR1 MNHEY and CDR2 SVGAGI. The CDR3 covers 16 residues. Here the CDR3 reads CVSSSRAPLGYNEQFF. The CDR3 nucleotides read TGTGTCAGCAGCTCACGGGCCCCCCTGGGGTACAATGAGCAGTTCTTC.

Worth noting for this clonotype: One end of the junction does not line up with germline, which may come from a read error. The chain joins TRBV11-2 to TRBJ2-7; 7 positions agree with TRBD1. The CDR3 has 14 amino acids. From germline, CDR1 is SGHAT and CDR2 FQNNGV. This chain's CDR3 is CASISDRNSYEQYF. In DNA, the CDR3 is TGTGCAAGCATCTCGGACAGGAACTCCTACGAGCAGTACTTC.

The count of this clonotype is one. V is TRBV11-3 and J is TRBJ1-5, with D uncertain. From germline, CDR1 is SGHNT and CDR2 YENEEA. There are 14 residues in the CDR3. V lost 0 bases and J 6 bases, leaving 9 bases between the germline ends. CDR3 in amino acids: CASSLDLLAQPQHF. The CDR3 DNA sequence: TGTGCCAGCAGCTTAGATCTGTTGGCTCAGCCCCAGCATTTT.

A note on this clonotype: With a much larger clone just one base away, this may be a read error. Without the conserved terminal phenylalanine or tryptophan, this CDR3 likely stems from a read error. The V gene is TRBV2, the J gene TRBJ2-3; TRBD2 matches 12 bases. The CDR3 covers 14 residues. With V trimmed by 4 bases and J by 4 bases, 0 bases remained unmatched. Germline V gene lookup returns CDR1 SNHLY and CDR2 FYNNEI. The CDR3 nucleotides read TGTGCCAGCAGTGGACTAGCGGGAGCAGATACGCAGTATTGT. This gives the protein CASSGLAGADTQYC.